This T cell receptor (beta chain) was observed in a study of blood T cells in healthy people across ages. Whole-study results and caveats: Both naive CD4+ cell counts and diversity were greater in long-lived donors than in aged donors.

Comments on this clonotype: Its target is unknown.

A second PCR, run for about 6 to 11 cycles, used a sample-barcoded 5' primer plus a J-beta primer mix. TCRdb fed the 5' RACE reads into MiXCR, producing one record per CDR3 protein. The sample comprises about 760,000 distinct CDR3 sequences, 25% of which are singletons, and 9.4% rests with the top ten. Germline assignment: CDR1 SGHTA and CDR2 FQGNSA. This CDR3 has 19 amino acids. V shed 5 bases and J shed 6 bases, with 29 bases lying between them. The same data also went into a second study, on T cells of mothers and their children. As that report states: Healthy Caucasian mothers, a few in number, and their six children were the donors.

The sequenced material came from blood. The receptor's source is a boy aged 5-17 years in good health. The rearrangement uses TRBV7-2 and TRBJ1-5; D is undetermined. The CDR3 reads CASSHRFSGGRGSPQPQHF. CDR3 DNA: TGTGCCAGCAGCCACCGTTTTTCAGGAGGCCGAGGGTCCCCTCAGCCCCAGCATTTT.